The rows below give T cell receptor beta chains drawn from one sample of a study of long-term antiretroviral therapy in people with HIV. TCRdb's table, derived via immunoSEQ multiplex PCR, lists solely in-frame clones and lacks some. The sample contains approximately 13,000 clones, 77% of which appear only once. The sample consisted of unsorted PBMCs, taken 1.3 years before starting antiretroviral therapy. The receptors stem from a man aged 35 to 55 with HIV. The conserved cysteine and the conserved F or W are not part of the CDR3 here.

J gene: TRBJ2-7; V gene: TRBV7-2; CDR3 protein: ASSQTRYEQY
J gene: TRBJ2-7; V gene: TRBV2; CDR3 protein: ASSEAKRLRIDSYYEQY
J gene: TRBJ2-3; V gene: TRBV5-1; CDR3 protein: ASSLGSGGSTDTQY
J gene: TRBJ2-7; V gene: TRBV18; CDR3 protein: ASSPRQATSYEQY
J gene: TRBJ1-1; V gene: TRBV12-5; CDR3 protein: ASGWALNTEAF
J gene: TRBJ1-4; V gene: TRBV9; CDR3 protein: ASSVDGTGGGEKLF
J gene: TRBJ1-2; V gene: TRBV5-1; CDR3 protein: ASSLGTGHYGYT
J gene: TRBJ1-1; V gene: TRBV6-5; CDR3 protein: ASSSGSGQGWAEAF
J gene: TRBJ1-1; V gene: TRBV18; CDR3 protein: ASSPKDRGTEAF
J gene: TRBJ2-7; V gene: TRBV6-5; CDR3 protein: ASSRAQDYEQY
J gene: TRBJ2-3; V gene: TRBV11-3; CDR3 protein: ASSAQGAGGTDTQY
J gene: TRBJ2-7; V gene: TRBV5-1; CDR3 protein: ASSAGLAGLALYEQY
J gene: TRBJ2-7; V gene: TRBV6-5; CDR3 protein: ASSRTGTSEQY
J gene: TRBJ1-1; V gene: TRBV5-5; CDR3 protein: ASSPLQGRDTEAF
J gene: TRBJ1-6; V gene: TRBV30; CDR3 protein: AWKWASPHSPLH
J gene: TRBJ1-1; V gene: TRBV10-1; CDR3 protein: ASSESGGVVGTEAF
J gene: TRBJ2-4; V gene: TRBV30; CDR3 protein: AWSTIAKNIQY
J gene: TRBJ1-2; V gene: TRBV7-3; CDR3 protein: ASSLGENYGYT
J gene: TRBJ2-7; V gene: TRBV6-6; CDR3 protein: ASSLGTSGGYEQY
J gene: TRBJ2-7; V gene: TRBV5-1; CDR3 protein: ASSYFGQGAKNEQY
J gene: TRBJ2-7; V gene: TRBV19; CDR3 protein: ASSAGPPYEQY
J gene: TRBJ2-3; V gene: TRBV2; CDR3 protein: ASSGTRTGGRDTQY
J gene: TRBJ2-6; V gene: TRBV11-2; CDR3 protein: ASSLEPANVLT
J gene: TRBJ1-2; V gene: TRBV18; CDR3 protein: ASSPGQADYGYT
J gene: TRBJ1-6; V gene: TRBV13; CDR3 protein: ASSFSPKDSPLH
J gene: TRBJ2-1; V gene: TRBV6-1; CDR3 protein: ASRGFSYNEQF
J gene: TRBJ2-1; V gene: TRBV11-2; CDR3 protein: ASSRTLDRIDEQF
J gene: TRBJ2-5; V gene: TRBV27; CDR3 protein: ASSLSQGFSGETQY
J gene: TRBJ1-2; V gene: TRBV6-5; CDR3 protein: ASSSLFSQVDGYT
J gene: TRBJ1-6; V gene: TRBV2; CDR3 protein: ASSEGWGNSPLH
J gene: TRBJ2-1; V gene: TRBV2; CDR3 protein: ASSEGELAGRNEQF
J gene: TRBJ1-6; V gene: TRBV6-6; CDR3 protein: ASRGTGYNNSPLH
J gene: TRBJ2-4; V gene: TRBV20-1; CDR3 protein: SAGQKNIQY
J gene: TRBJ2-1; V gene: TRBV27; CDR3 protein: ASSEPSGAYNEQF
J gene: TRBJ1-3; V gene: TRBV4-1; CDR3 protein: ASSQDSERNGNTIY
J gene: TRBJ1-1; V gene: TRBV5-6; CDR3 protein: ASSLGTGAYTEAF
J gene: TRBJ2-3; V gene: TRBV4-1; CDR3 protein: ASSQERGGATDTQY
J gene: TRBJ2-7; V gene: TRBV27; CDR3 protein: ASSWTPTYEQY
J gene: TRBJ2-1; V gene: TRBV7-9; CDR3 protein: ASSLAYGEQF
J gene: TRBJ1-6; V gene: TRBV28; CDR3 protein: ASSLIRDSLDSPLH
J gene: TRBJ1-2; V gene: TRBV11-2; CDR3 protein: ASSLAAGGGGYT
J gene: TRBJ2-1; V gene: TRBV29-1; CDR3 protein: SARLAGGYNEQF
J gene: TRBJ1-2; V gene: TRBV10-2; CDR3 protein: ASRATGGTYGYT
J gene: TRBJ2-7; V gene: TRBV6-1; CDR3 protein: ASSDTGGRYEQY
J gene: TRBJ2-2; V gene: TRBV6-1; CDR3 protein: AISLRVTGSELF
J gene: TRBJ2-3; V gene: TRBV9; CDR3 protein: ASSVAVGGTITDTQY
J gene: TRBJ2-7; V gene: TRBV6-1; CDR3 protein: ASFRQGTSYEQY